This TCR beta chain came from a study of blood T cell repertoires in COVID-19. The V segment lost 7 bases and the J segment 7 bases; nucleotides outside the gene matches: 9. Germline assignment: CDR1 MNHEY and CDR2 SVGAGI. The CDR3 totals 14 residues. This table comes from immunoSEQ multiplex PCR, and its TCRdb copy is limited to in-frame clones, with some not included. In the table there are more than 150,000 clones, about four fifths of which are singletons. The sequencing input was PBMCs or T cells enriched from blood (not recorded which). This TCR was sampled from a man aged 45-65 years who had recovered from COVID-19. This chain links TRBV6-5 with TRBJ2-1, with 8 bases lining up with TRBD2. The CDR3 DNA is TGTGCCAGCACCAGGACTAGCACGGCGAATGAGCAGTTCTTC. Translated: CASTRTSTANEQFF.